These 28 T cell receptor beta chains came from one sample sequenced in a study of vaccination and CD4 T cells after COVID-19. Sample treatment: roughly 11-day PBMC culture with coronavirus spike peptide pools or control peptides (ViraFEST assay). The study sequenced cultured CD4+ T cell DNA using the Oncomine TCR Beta short-read assay. TCRdb re-analysed the PCR reads in MiXCR, keeping a single row per CDR3 protein. This table has about 10,000 distinct CDR3 sequences, around a third appearing once. Their antigens remain unidentified. Sequencing was performed on CD4+ T cells from blood, cultured in vitro, taken after SARS-CoV-2 vaccination. The receptors come from a human donor who had recovered from COVID-19.

This clonotype was counted a few times. This rearrangement joins TRBV7-9 to TRBJ2-7, with D possibly matching TRBD2 (5 bases). Trimming stripped 6 bases from V and 5 bases from J, with 17 bases between. The CDR3 loop spans 14 amino acids. Germline loops: CDR1 SEHNR, CDR2 FQNEAQ (reference sequence). This chain's CDR3 is CASSSDFPADEQYF. The CDR3 nucleotides read TGTGCCAGCAGTTCGGACTTCCCCGCCGACGAGCAGTACTTC. The entire variable domain, with the rest obtained from reference TRBV7-9 and TRBJ2-7, is as follows: DTGVSQNPRHKITKRGQNVTFRCDPISEHNRLYWYRQTLGQGPEFLTYFQNEAQLEKSRLLSDRFSAERPKGSFSTLEIQRTEQGDSAMYLCASSSDFPADEQYFGPGTRLTVT.

The rearrangement uses TRBV6-2 or TRBV6-3 and TRBJ2-1, with a weak D call TRBD2 (5 bases). The CDR3 sequence is 13 residues long. V was pared by 3 bases and J by 4 bases, with 7 bases between. The V gene's germline CDR1 is MNHEY and CDR2 SVGEGT. Here the CDR3 DNA reads TGTGCCAGCAGTTATAGGACTTACAATGAGCAGTTCTTC. Residues: CASSYRTYNEQFF.

The gene calls are TRBV7-3 and TRBJ2-5; 10 bases are shared with TRBD2. Germline V lookup: CDR1 SGHTA, CDR2 FQGTGA. CDR3 size: 15 residues. After removal of 4 bases from V and 5 bases from J, the junction contained 7 bases not matched to a gene. In DNA form, the CDR3 reads TGTGCCAGCAGCTCCAGCGGGAGGGCTGCGGAGACCCAGTACTTC. The encoded protein is CASSSSGRAAETQYF.

V is TRBV7-6 and J is TRBJ2-2; 7 bases match TRBD1. V dropped 4 bases and J dropped 7; count of bases not matched to a gene: 6. Germline V gene data show CDR1 as SGHVS and CDR2 as FNYEAQ. The CDR3 sequence is 14 residues long. The CDR3 DNA reads as TGTGCCAGCAGCTCGACAGGGTGGGACGGGGAGCTGTTTTTT. Translated: CASSSTGWDGELFF.

There are a few counts of this clonotype. This chain joins TRBV20-1 and TRBJ1-3; possible D gene TRBD1, 6 bases. CDR1 and CDR2 from the germline V gene are DFQATT and SNEGSKA (reference sequence). Trimming stripped 4 bases from V and 3 bases from J, with 13 bases between. The CDR3 spans 14 residues. The CDR3 here is CSATVTGSGNTIYF. In DNA, the CDR3 is TGCAGTGCTACTGTGACAGGAAGTGGAAACACCATATATTTT.

In its sample, this clonotype was seen a few times. The chain recombines TRBV7-3 with TRBJ2-1, with D tentatively TRBD2 (7 bases). V was trimmed by 2 bases and J by 8 bases, leaving 19 bases between them. Germline V CDR1 and CDR2: SGHTA, FQGTGA. This CDR3 has 16 residues. The CDR3 is CASSLEGGARRDEQFF. Here the CDR3 DNA reads TGTGCCAGCAGCTTAGAAGGGGGGGCAAGGAGGGATGAGCAGTTCTTC.

The genes are TRBV28 and TRBJ2-1, with 7 nucleotides matching TRBD2. V dropped 3 bases and J dropped 2; count of bases not matched to a gene: 7. The CDR3 totals 16 residues. In germline, CDR1 is MDHEN, CDR2 SYDVKM. CDR3: CASSFAAGVAYNEQFF. In nucleotides, the CDR3 is TGTGCCAGCAGTTTTGCGGCGGGAGTCGCCTACAATGAGCAGTTCTTC.

The J gene is TRBJ2-7, the V gene TRBV7-8, with no clear D. Deletions cut 5 bases from V and 5 bases from J, with 22 bases between. CDR1 is SGHVS, CDR2 FQNEAQ, per germline. This CDR3 contains 16 residues. CDR3 amino acids: CASSPRPGKGSDEQYF. In DNA, the CDR3 is TGTGCCAGCAGCCCTCGCCCTGGGAAGGGCAGTGACGAGCAGTACTTC.

The chain employs TRBV19 and TRBJ2-2; tentative D call: TRBD2 (5 bases). The CDR3 has 17 residues. From germline, CDR1 is LNHDA and CDR2 SQIVND (reference sequence). V shed 5 bases and J shed 0 bases, with 16 bases lying between them. CDR3 coding DNA: TGTGCCAGTAGTCCTCTTCAAGCGGTCGCGAACACCGGGGAGCTGTTTTTT. This codes for CASSPLQAVANTGELFF.

This clonotype was seen a few times. This rearrangement joins TRBV7-3 to TRBJ1-1, with TRBD1 matching 8 bases. Looked up from germline, CDR1 is SGHTA and CDR2 is FQGTGA. With V trimmed by 4 bases and J by 4 bases, 11 bases remained unmatched. The CDR3 covers 16 residues. CDR3 DNA: TGTGCCAGCAGCTCCCAACCGACAGGGGCAGGCACTGAAGCTTTCTTT. Amino acid sequence: CASSSQPTGAGTEAFF.

The chain has TRBV7-9 and TRBJ2-2; the D gene is possibly TRBD1 (5 bases). This CDR3 spans 15 amino acids. Looked up from germline, CDR1 is SEHNR and CDR2 is FQNEAQ (reference sequence). V shed 5 bases and J shed 2 bases, with 12 bases lying between them. The CDR3 region is CASSLDRINTGELFF. CDR3 bases: TGTGCCAGCAGCCTCGACAGAATAAACACCGGGGAGCTGTTTTTT.

This clonotype has just a few counts. In DNA form, the CDR3 reads TGTGCCAGCAGCTTAGTAGCAGCGTTGGTGGGTGAAGCTTTCTTT. Amino acids: CASSLVAALVGEAFF. The chain links TRBV7-8 to TRBJ1-1, with D uncertain. CDR1 and CDR2 from the germline V gene are SGHVS and FQNEAQ. Trimming cost V 1 base and J 7 bases, with 16 bases left between them. This CDR3 is 15 amino acids long.

The V gene is TRBV7-2, the J gene TRBJ1-1; D is possibly TRBD1 (6 bases). Germline V gene lookup returns CDR1 SGHTA and CDR2 FQGNSA. The germline V and J ends were trimmed by 5 bases and 6 bases, with 19 bases remaining between them. This CDR3 contains 15 residues. The CDR3 DNA sequence: TGTGCCAGCAGCGCCGGTGGGGGCAGGGTGGCTGAAGCTTTCTTT. This encodes CASSAGGGRVAEAFF.

The chain combines TRBV7-2 with TRBJ2-4, with D maybe TRBD1 (5 bases). Germline values: CDR1 SGHTA, CDR2 FQGNSA. The CDR3 has 15 residues. Between the trimmed V and J ends, which lost 1 base and 0 bases, there was a span of 7 bases. The CDR3 is CASSLVQVAKNIQYF. The CDR3 DNA follows: TGTGCCAGCAGCTTAGTACAGGTAGCCAAAAACATTCAGTACTTC.

The chain uses TRBV7-3 and TRBJ2-2, with D unresolved. This CDR3 region has 13 residues. Germline-derived CDR1 and CDR2 are SGHTA and FQGTGA. V lost 5 bases and J lost 7, with 11 bases in between. The CDR3 loop reads CASSVAIGGELFF. The CDR3 nucleotides are TGTGCCAGCAGCGTAGCTATAGGCGGGGAGCTGTTTTTT.

This clonotype counts as medium-sized. The V call is TRBV7-2, the J call TRBJ2-1, with TRBD2 matching 12 bases. The CDR3 is 13 residues long. The V gene end was trimmed by 1 base and the J gene end by 16 bases; junction bases not matched to a gene: 5. The germline gives CDR1 SGHTA, CDR2 FQGNSA. The chain's CDR3 is CASSLGTSGTSFF. In DNA, the CDR3 is TGTGCCAGCAGCTTAGGGACTAGCGGGACTAGTTTCTTC.

This chain connects TRBV28 to TRBJ2-1; D is possibly TRBD1 (8 bases). The CDR3 is made up of 16 amino acids. V was cut by 6 bases and J by 1 base, with 16 bases left in between. Germline-derived CDR1 and CDR2 are MDHEN and SYDVKM. The CDR3 DNA sequence: TGTGCCAGCAGCCAACAGGGGGGGAGGTCCTACAATGAGCAGTTCTTC. It encodes CASSQQGGRSYNEQFF.

This chain links TRBV28 with TRBJ2-1, with TRBD2 identical over 7 bases. The CDR3 is 15 amino acids. Germline values: CDR1 MDHEN, CDR2 SYDVKM. The V segment lost 7 bases and the J segment 4 bases; nucleotides outside the gene matches: 10. The CDR3 reads CASTLGGGRYNEQFF. In DNA form, the CDR3 reads TGTGCCAGCACACTGGGGGGGGGGAGGTACAATGAGCAGTTCTTC.

The table lists this clonotype with a few counts. V usage is TRBV20-1 and J usage is TRBJ1-5; D is possibly TRBD1 (5 bases). The germline V gene has CDR1 DFQATT and CDR2 SNEGSKA (reference sequence). The V and J ends lost 5 bases and 4 bases respectively, with 9 bases between them. This CDR3 has 12 residues. The CDR3 nucleotides are TGCAGTGCTGGGGCCCCAAATCAGCCCCAGCATTTT. Translating gives CSAGAPNQPQHF.

This clonotype was picked up a small number of times. The chain joins TRBV7-9 to TRBJ2-3; 8 nucleotides align to TRBD2. Germline CDR1 reads SEHNR; CDR2 reads FQNEAQ (reference sequence). The trim removed 5 bases at V and 7 bases at J, leaving 14 bases unmatched. The length of the CDR3 is 16 residues. The CDR3 region has the DNA TGTGCCAGCAGCCGATCCTTTCCGGGAGGGCCGTATACGCAGTATTTT. This encodes CASSRSFPGGPYTQYF.

The chain has TRBV28 and TRBJ2-1; TRBD1 aligns across 12 bases. The CDR3 sequence is 16 residues long. Germline CDR1 is MDHEN and CDR2 is SYDVKM. The junction had 9 bases not matched to a gene; V was cut back by 5 bases and J by 7 bases. The DNA of the CDR3 is TGTGCCAGCAGTAGAGGGGGGACAGGGGGCAGGAATGAGCAGTTCTTC. Protein product: CASSRGGTGGRNEQFF.

This clonotype has only a few counts. The chain employs TRBV28 and TRBJ2-5; D may correspond to TRBD1 or TRBD2 (6 bases each). The CDR3 has 13 amino acids. CDR1 is MDHEN, CDR2 SYDVKM, per germline. Trimming stripped 6 bases from V and 5 bases from J, with 13 bases between. CDR3 residues: CASSPTGRETQYF. In DNA form, the CDR3 reads TGTGCCAGCAGCCCCACAGGGAGGGAGACCCAGTACTTC.

The chain uses TRBV11-2 and TRBJ2-5, with D perhaps matching TRBD1 or TRBD2 (5 bases each). V lost 5 bases, J lost 2 bases, and 18 bases lay in between. Germline CDR1 is SGHAT and CDR2 is FQNNGV. The CDR3 has 16 residues. The CDR3 loop reads CASSALRTGRQETQYF. CDR3 DNA sequence: TGTGCCAGCAGCGCCTTAAGGACGGGACGGCAAGAGACCCAGTACTTC.

The genes are TRBV19 and TRBJ2-5; a possible D gene is TRBD1 (6 bases). The CDR3 extends over 15 amino acids. V was cut by 2 bases and J by 1 base, with 11 bases left in between. Germline V gives CDR1 LNHDA, CDR2 SQIVND (reference sequence). DNA for the CDR3: TGTGCCAGTAGTATACGGAAGACAGGCCAAGAGACCCAGTACTTC. Its translation: CASSIRKTGQETQYF.

The chain employs TRBV10-3 and TRBJ2-1; maybe TRBD2 (6 bases). V lost 7 bases, J lost 7 bases, and 14 bases lay in between. From germline, CDR1 is ENHRY and CDR2 SYGVKD. The CDR3 consists of 13 residues. CDR3 nucleotide sequence: TGTGCCATCACCGGGACTTTCAAGAATGAGCAGTTCTTC. Encoded protein: CAITGTFKNEQFF.

The rearrangement links TRBV27 to TRBJ1-6; tentative D call: TRBD1 (5 bases). Per the germline V gene, CDR1 is MNHEY and CDR2 is SMNVEV (reference sequence). CDR3 length: 17 amino acids. Trimming removed 5 bases at V and 4 bases at J, with 18 bases between. The DNA of the CDR3 is TGTGCCAGCAGTCCGGCAGGGTCTCGGCAATATAATTCACCCCTCCACTTT. This sequence encodes CASSPAGSRQYNSPLHF.

The CDR3 DNA follows: TGTGCCAGCAGTCTAACAGGGTGGGGTGGCTACACCTTC. The encoded protein is CASSLTGWGGYTF. The rearrangement joins TRBV7-2 to TRBJ1-2; maybe TRBD1 (6 bases). Per germline, CDR1 SGHTA and CDR2 FQGNSA. V lost 6 bases, J lost 7 bases, and 15 bases lay in between. The CDR3 covers 13 residues.

The chain links TRBV7-6 to TRBJ2-1; TRBD2 might be the D (5 bases). The CDR3 has 16 residues. V shed 2 bases and J shed 6 bases, with 17 bases lying between them. Looked up from germline, CDR1 is SGHVS and CDR2 is FNYEAQ. The CDR3 reads CASSLFGLAPANEQFF. The CDR3 DNA reads TGTGCCAGCAGCTTATTTGGATTAGCGCCAGCCAATGAGCAGTTCTTC.